The next 17 T cell receptor beta chains were all read from a single sample in a study of blood T cells in healthy people across ages. Alongside a J-beta primer mix, a sample-barcoded 5' primer served in a second PCR lasting about 7 to 11 cycles. MiXCR, applied by TCRdb to the 5' RACE reads, yields one record per CDR3 protein. Of roughly 800,000 distinct CDR3 sequences in the sample, approximately 25% were seen once. The sample also formed part of further work on T cells of mothers and their children.

Sequenced input: blood. Every receptor here comes from a boy younger than 18 in good health.

The rearrangement links TRBV6-5 to TRBJ1-2, with D unclear. Trimming removed 0 bases from V and 4 bases from J, with 9 bases in between. CDR3 length: 14 amino acids. Germline V gene sequence: CDR1 MNHEY, CDR2 SVGAGI. The CDR3 DNA sequence: TGTGCCAGCAGTTACTCGAGGGAGTTCTATGGCTACACCTTC. Residues: CASSYSREFYGYTF.

J is TRBJ1-3 and V is TRBV29-1; no reliable D call. Germline CDR1 SQVTM, CDR2 ANQGSEA. V lost 1 base and J lost 3, with 4 bases in between. The CDR3 runs 12 residues. CDR3 sequence (DNA): TGCAGCGTTGAAGCAGGTGGAAACACCATATATTTT. Its protein is CSVEAGGNTIYF.

The V call is TRBV15, the J call TRBJ1-1; D gene uncertain. V lost 0 bases and J 1 base, leaving 12 bases between the germline ends. CDR3 length equals 16 residues. In germline, CDR1 is LNHNV, CDR2 YYDKDF (reference sequence). This CDR3 reads CATSRDFHSPNTEAFF. The CDR3 DNA sequence: TGTGCCACCAGCAGAGATTTTCACAGCCCGAACACTGAAGCTTTCTTT.

The chain has TRBV28 and TRBJ2-5; maybe TRBD1 (5 bases). There are 18 residues in the CDR3. The V gene's germline CDR1 is MDHEN and CDR2 SYDVKM. The ends were cut back, 1 base at V and 2 bases at J, with 20 bases in the middle. This chain's CDR3 is CASSLSNEQVYIQETQYF. As DNA, the CDR3 is TGTGCCAGCAGTTTATCTAACGAACAGGTGTATATACAAGAGACCCAGTACTTC.

This clonotype was recorded a few times. V gene TRBV5-4 combines with J gene TRBJ2-4, with D perhaps matching TRBD2 (6 bases). Trimming cost V 0 bases and J 8 bases, with 9 bases left between them. Germline loops: CDR1 SGHNT, CDR2 YYREEE (reference sequence). CDR3 size: 13 residues. CDR3 residues: CASSLVPGDIQYF. DNA of the CDR3: TGTGCCAGCAGCTTGGTACCGGGAGACATTCAGTACTTC.

With regard to this clonotype: A junction end diverges from the germline sequence, so it may reflect a read error. This chain joins TRBV12-3 or TRBV12-4 and TRBJ2-6, with TRBD1 matching over 8 bases. The CDR3 is 17 amino acids. For the CDR3, the DNA is TGTGCCAGCAGTTTCACTCAGGGGGCGAGAGGGGCCAACGTCCTGCCTTTC. Protein: CASSFTQGARGANVLPF.

The sample holds a few counts of this clonotype. This chain joins TRBV20-1 and TRBJ2-7; no clear D. V was trimmed by 0 bases and J by 0 bases, leaving 18 bases between them. Germline-derived CDR1 and CDR2 are DFQATT and SNEGSKA (reference sequence). This CDR3 comprises 17 residues. As DNA, the CDR3 is TGCAGTGCTAGAGAGATTCCGATTCACGTTAGCTCCTACGAGCAGTACTTC. Protein product: CSAREIPIHVSSYEQYF.

The V and J genes are TRBV27 and TRBJ2-5; a possible D gene is TRBD1 (5 bases). Trimming removed 6 bases at V and 0 bases at J, with 11 bases between. The germline gives CDR1 MNHEY, CDR2 SMNVEV (reference sequence). The CDR3 sequence is 14 residues long. The DNA for the CDR3 is TGTGCCAGCAGAGTCGACAGCTACCAAGAGACCCAGTACTTC. Its protein is CASRVDSYQETQYF.

This rearrangement joins TRBV27 to TRBJ2-5; tentative D call: TRBD2 (5 bases). Germline V gene sequence: CDR1 MNHEY, CDR2 SMNVEV (reference sequence). The length of the CDR3 is 13 residues. Trimming removed 1 base from V and 10 bases from J, with 13 bases in between. The CDR3 here is CASSLYSPGDQYF. The CDR3 DNA is TGTGCCAGCAGTTTATACTCCCCCGGGGACCAGTACTTC.

This clonotype turned up a few times. The genes are TRBV28 and TRBJ1-1, with unresolved D. V was trimmed by 3 bases and J by 6 bases, leaving 20 bases between them. The CDR3 is 16 residues long. Germline CDR1 is MDHEN and CDR2 is SYDVKM. CDR3 protein: CASSFNIEASTPEAFF. The CDR3 region has the DNA TGTGCCAGCAGTTTTAATATAGAGGCCAGTACCCCTGAAGCTTTCTTT.

This clonotype has just a few counts. The rearrangement links TRBV5-1 to TRBJ2-7; D gene unclear. V was trimmed by 0 bases and J by 1 base, leaving 8 bases between them. The CDR3 contains 14 residues. Germline lookup yields CDR1 SGHRS and CDR2 YFSETQ. The CDR3 DNA sequence: TGCGCCAGCAGCTTGGGACGGACGTCCTACGAGCAGTACTTC. Encoded protein: CASSLGRTSYEQYF. The full variable domain, with the rest looked up from reference TRBV5-1 and TRBJ2-7, is KAGVTQTPRYLIKTRGQQVTLSCSPISGHRSVSWYQQTPGQGLQFLFEYFSETQRNKGNFPGRFSGRQFSNSRSEMNVSTLELGDSALYLCASSLGRTSYEQYFGPGTRLTVT.

A few counts support this clonotype. The V gene is TRBV29-1, the J gene TRBJ1-2; 11 nucleotides agree with TRBD1. From germline, CDR1 is SQVTM and CDR2 ANQGSEA. With V trimmed by 4 bases and J by 8 bases, 9 bases remained unmatched. The CDR3 is made up of 14 amino acids. The CDR3 loop reads CSVALGQGASGYTF. In nucleotides, the CDR3 is TGCAGCGTTGCACTCGGACAGGGGGCGTCGGGCTACACCTTC.

The chain has TRBV15 and TRBJ1-5; D is unclear. V was trimmed by 0 bases and J by 0 bases, leaving 15 bases between them. The germline gives CDR1 LNHNV, CDR2 YYDKDF (reference sequence). The CDR3 runs to 18 residues. CDR3 bases: TGTGCCACCAGCAGAGATCGCCCAGGCAAATATAGCAATCAGCCCCAGCATTTT. Its translation is CATSRDRPGKYSNQPQHF.

This rearrangement joins TRBV4-3 to TRBJ2-2, with 8 bases identical to TRBD2. Germline loops: CDR1 LGHNA, CDR2 YSLEER. The CDR3 length is 15 residues. J was trimmed by 7 bases and V by 4 bases; bases with no gene match: 8. This CDR3 reads CASSPGLAHLGELFF. The CDR3 DNA follows: TGCGCCAGCAGCCCTGGACTAGCCCATCTCGGGGAGCTGTTTTTT.

The chain has TRBV18 and TRBJ2-5, with TRBD1 as a possible D gene (6 bases). The J call may be wrong; the DNA end is better matched by TRBJ2-7. The CDR3 totals 14 residues. The germline CDR1 and CDR2 sequences are KGHSH and LQKENI. CDR3 protein: CASSQRQDSYEQYF. Here the CDR3 DNA reads TGTGCCAGCTCACAAAGACAGGACTCCTACGAGCAGTACTTC.

V is TRBV6-6 and J is TRBJ1-4; D uncertain. V shed 2 bases and J shed 11 bases, with 6 bases lying between them. Per the germline V gene, CDR1 is MNHNY and CDR2 is SVGAGI (reference sequence). There are 11 residues in the CDR3. The DNA of the CDR3 is TGTGCCAGCAGTTACGGCGGGAAACTGTTTTTT. Amino acid sequence: CASSYGGKLFF.

The chain joins TRBV5-1 to TRBJ1-4, with D unclear. V shed 4 bases and J shed 0 bases, with 10 bases lying between them. Per the germline V gene, CDR1 is SGHRS and CDR2 is YFSETQ. This CDR3 region has 15 residues. CDR3 region: CASSGGYTTNEKLFF. DNA of the CDR3: TGCGCCAGCAGCGGCGGATACACAACTAATGAAAAACTGTTTTTT.